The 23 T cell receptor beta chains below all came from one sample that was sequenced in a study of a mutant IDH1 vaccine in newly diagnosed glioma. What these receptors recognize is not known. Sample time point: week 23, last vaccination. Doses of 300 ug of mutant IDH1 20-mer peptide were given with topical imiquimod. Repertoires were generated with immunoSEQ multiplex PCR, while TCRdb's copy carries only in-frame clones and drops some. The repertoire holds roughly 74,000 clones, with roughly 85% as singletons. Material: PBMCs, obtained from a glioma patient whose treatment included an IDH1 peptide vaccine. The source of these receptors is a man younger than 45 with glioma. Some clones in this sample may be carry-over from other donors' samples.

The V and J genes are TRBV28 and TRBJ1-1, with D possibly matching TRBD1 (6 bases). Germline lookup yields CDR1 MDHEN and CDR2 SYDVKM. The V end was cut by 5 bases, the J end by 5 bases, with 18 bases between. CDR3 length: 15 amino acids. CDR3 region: CASSLLYTGRTEAFF. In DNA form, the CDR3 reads TGTGCCAGCAGTCTCCTCTATACAGGGAGGACTGAAGCTTTCTTT.

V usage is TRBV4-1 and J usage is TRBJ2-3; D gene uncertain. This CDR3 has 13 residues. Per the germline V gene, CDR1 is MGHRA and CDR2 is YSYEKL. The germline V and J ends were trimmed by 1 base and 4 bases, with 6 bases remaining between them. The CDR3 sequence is CASSQGVADTQYF. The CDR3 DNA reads TGCGCCAGCAGCCAAGGTGTGGCAGATACGCAGTATTTT.

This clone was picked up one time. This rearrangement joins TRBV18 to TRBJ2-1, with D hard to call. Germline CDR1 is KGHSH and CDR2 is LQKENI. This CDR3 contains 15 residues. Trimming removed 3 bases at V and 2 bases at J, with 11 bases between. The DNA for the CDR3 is TGTGCCAGCTCACCTAGAGGCCCTCCCTACAATGAGCAGTTCTTC. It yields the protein CASSPRGPPYNEQFF.

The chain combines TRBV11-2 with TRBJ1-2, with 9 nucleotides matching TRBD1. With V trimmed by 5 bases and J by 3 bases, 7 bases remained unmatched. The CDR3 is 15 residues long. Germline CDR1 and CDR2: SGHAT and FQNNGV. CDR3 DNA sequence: TGTGCCAGCAGCCCTCACAGGGGGCTGGACTATGGCTACACCTTC. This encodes CASSPHRGLDYGYTF.

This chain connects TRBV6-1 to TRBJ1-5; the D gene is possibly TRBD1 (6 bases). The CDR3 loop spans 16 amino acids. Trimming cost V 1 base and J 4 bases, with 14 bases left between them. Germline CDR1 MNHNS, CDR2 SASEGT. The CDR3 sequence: CASSEEKGDGNQPQHF. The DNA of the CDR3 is TGTGCCAGCAGTGAAGAGAAGGGGGATGGAAATCAGCCCCAGCATTTT.

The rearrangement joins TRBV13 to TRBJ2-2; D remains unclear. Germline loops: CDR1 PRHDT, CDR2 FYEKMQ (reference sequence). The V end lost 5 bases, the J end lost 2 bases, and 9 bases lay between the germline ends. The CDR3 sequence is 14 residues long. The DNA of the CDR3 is TGTGCCAGCAGCGCACTACCAAACACCGGGGAGCTGTTTTTT. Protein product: CASSALPNTGELFF.

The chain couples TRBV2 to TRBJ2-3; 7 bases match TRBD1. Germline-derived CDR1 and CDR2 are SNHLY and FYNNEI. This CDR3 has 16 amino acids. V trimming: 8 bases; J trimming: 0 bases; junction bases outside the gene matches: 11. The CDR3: CASLTGPGQSTDTQYF. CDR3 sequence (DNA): TGTGCCAGCCTAACCGGTCCGGGACAGAGCACAGATACGCAGTATTTT.

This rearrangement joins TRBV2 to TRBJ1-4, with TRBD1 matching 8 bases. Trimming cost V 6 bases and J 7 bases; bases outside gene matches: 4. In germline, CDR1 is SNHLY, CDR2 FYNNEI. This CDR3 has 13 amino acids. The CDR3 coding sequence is TGTGCCAGCAGGGACAGGGAGAGTGAAAAACTGTTTTTT. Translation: CASRDRESEKLFF.

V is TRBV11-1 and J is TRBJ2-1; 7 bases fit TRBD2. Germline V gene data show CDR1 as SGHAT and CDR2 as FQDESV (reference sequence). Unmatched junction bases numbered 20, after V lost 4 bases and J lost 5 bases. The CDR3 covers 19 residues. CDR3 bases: TGTGCCAGCAGCTCAGGGACGTCTAGCGGCTCCTTCAGGCACAATGAGCAGTTCTTC. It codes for CASSSGTSSGSFRHNEQFF.

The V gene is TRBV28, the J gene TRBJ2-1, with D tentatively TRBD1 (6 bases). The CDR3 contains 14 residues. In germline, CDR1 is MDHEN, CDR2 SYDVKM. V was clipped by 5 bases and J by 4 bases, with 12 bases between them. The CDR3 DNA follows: TGTGCCAGCAGTCCTCGGACAGTTTACAATGAGCAGTTCTTC. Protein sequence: CASSPRTVYNEQFF. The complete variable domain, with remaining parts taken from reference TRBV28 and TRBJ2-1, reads DVKVTQSSRYLVKRTGEKVFLECVQDMDHENMFWYRQDPGLGLRLIYFSYDVKMKEKGDIPEGYSVSREKKERFSLILESASTNQTSMYLCASSPRTVYNEQFFGPGTRLTVL.

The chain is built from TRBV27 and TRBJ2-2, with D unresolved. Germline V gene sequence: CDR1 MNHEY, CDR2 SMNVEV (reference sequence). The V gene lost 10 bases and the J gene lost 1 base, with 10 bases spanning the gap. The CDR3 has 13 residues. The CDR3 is CATAWGNTGELFF. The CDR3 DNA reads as TGTGCCACCGCCTGGGGGAACACCGGGGAGCTGTTTTTT.

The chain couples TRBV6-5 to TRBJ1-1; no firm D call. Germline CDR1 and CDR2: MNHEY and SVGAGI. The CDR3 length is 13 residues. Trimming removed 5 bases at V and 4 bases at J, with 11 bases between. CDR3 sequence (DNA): TGTGCCAGCAGTGAGTCGGATCTCACTGAAGCTTTCTTT. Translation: CASSESDLTEAFF.

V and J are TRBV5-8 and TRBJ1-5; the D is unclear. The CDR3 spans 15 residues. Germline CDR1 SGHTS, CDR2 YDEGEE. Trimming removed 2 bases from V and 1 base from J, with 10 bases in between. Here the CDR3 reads CASSLAQQSNQPQHF. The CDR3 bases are TGTGCCAGCAGCTTAGCACAGCAAAGCAATCAGCCCCAGCATTTT.

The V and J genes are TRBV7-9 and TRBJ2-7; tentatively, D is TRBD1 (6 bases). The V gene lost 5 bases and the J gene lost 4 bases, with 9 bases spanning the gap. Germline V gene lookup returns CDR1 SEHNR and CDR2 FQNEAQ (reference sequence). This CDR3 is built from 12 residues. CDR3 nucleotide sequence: TGTGCCAGCAGCGCGGACAGATACGAGCAGTACTTC. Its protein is CASSADRYEQYF.

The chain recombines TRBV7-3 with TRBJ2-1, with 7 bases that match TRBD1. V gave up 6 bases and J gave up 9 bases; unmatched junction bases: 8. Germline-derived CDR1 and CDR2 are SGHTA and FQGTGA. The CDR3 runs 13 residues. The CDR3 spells CASSKGGQAEQFF. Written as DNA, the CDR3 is TGTGCCAGCAGTAAAGGTGGACAGGCTGAGCAGTTCTTC.

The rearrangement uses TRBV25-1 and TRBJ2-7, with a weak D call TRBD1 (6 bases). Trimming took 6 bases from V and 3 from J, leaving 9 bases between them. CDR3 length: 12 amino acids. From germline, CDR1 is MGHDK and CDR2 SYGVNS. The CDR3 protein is CASRRTVYEQYF. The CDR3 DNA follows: TGTGCCAGCAGGAGGACAGTCTACGAGCAGTACTTC.

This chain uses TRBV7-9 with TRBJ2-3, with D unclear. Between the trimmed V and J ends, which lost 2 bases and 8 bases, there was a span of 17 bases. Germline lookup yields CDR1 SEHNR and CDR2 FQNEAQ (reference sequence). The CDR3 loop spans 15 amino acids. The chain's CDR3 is CASSLPVLDLGTQYF. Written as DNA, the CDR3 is TGTGCCAGCAGCTTACCGGTCCTAGATCTAGGTACGCAGTATTTT.

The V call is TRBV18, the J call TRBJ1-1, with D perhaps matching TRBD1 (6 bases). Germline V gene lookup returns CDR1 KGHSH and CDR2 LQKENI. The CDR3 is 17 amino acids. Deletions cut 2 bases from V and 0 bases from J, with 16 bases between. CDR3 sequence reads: CASSPRTGSTMNTEAFF. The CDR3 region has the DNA TGTGCCAGCTCACCAAGAACAGGGTCCACTATGAACACTGAAGCTTTCTTT.

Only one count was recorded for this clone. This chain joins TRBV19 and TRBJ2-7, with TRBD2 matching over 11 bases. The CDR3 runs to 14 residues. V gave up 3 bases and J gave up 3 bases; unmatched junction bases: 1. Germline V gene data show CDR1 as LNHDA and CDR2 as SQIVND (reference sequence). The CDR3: CASSIGTSGYEQYF. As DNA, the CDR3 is TGTGCCAGTAGTATCGGGACTAGCGGCTACGAGCAGTACTTC. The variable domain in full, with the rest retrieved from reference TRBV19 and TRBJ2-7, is DGGITQSPKYLFRKEGQNVTLSCEQNLNHDAMYWYRQDPGQGLRLIYYSQIVNDFQKGDIAEGYSVSREKKESFPLTVTSAQKNPTAFYLCASSIGTSGYEQYFGPGTRLTVT.

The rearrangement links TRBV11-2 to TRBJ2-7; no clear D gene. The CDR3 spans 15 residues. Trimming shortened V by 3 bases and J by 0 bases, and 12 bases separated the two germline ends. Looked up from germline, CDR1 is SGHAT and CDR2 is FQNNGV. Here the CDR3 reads CASSFQRTDSYEQYF. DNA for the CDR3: TGTGCCAGCAGCTTCCAAAGGACCGACTCCTACGAGCAGTACTTC.

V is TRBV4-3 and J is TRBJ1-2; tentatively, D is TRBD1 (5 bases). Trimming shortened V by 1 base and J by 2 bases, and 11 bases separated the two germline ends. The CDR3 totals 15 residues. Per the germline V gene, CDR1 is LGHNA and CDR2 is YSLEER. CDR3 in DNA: TGCGCCAGCAGCCAAGTGTTCCCAGGGAACTATGGCTACACCTTC. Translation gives CASSQVFPGNYGYTF.

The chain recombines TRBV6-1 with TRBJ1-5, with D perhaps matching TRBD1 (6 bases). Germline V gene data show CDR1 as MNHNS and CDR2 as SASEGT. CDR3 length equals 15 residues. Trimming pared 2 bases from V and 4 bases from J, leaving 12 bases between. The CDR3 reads CASSETTGSNQPQHF. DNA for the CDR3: TGTGCCAGCAGTGAAACAACAGGGTCAAATCAGCCCCAGCATTTT.

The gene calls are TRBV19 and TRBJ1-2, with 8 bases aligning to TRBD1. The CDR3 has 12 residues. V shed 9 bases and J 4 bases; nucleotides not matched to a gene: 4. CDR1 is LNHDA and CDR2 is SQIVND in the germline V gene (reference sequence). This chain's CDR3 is CASRTGGYGYTF. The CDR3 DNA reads TGTGCCAGCCGAACAGGGGGCTATGGCTACACCTTC.